A single T cell receptor (beta chain) is shown here with its context. This specimen comes from a study of blood T cell repertoires in COVID-19. Study information: Italy, Spain and the United States were the sources of the convalescent and acute COVID-19 samples. Sources were T cells, B-cell-depleted T cells, or PBMCs; the material itself was cDNA or gDNA.

The authors' processing: Reference gene primer amplification gave estimated nucleated cell counts. The protocol was immunoSEQ multiplex PCR, while the TCRdb copy is restricted to in-frame clones and leaves out a portion. The DNA gave D and trimming, while V, J and clone size come from that table. This table holds about 72,000 clones, 91% found once. The germline V gene has CDR1 SGHTA and CDR2 FQGNSA. The CDR3 spans 15 residues. Trimming cost V 5 bases and J 3 bases; bases outside gene matches: 9. The clonotype originates from an older woman with active COVID-19. The sequenced material came from peripheral blood. The V and J genes are TRBV7-2 and TRBJ2-7; 8 bases are a match to TRBD2. The CDR3 loop reads CASSLTAGAGYEQYF. The CDR3 DNA sequence: TGTGCCAGCAGCCTAACAGCGGGAGCAGGCTACGAGCAGTACTTC.